This TCR beta chain was sequenced for a study of T cells after yellow fever vaccination. Findings and caveats of the study: By day 5 rather than day 15, the secondary response had peaked, though it was weaker. Clonotype sharing between CD4 and CD8 compartments was small.

TCRdb reprocessed the 5' RACE reads with MiXCR, giving one entry per CDR3 protein. Counted here are about 250,000 distinct CDR3 sequences, more than 3.5% occurring once; the ten biggest clones make up around 19%. CDR1 and CDR2 (germline): GTSNPN, SVGIG (reference sequence). V was shortened by 5 bases and J by 1 base, with 8 bases between the two germline ends. The CDR3 has 13 amino acids. At least ten counts were recorded for this clonotype. As yet, its antigen is unknown. Sequencing was performed on PBMCs, taken 15 days after the yellow fever booster vaccination. This chain uses TRBV30 with TRBJ1-4; no reliable D call. This clonotype was obtained from a man aged 18 to 30 who received the YFV17D yellow fever vaccine. CDR3 DNA sequence: TGTGCCTGGTTCAGCGAAACTAATGAAAAACTGTTTTTT. As protein: CAWFSETNEKLFF.